This entry lists 29 T cell receptor beta chains sequenced from one sample in a study of CD8 T cells in ankylosing spondylitis. Study observations and caveats: Characteristic of ankylosing spondylitis blood, it appeared, was a TCR beta motif comprising about eight highly homologous variants.

TCRdb ran MiXCR on the 5' RACE reads and lists one entry per CDR3 protein. Among some 240,000 distinct CDR3 sequences listed, about 7% were seen once. These receptors are not linked to any known antigen. Material for sequencing was blood, either unsorted or a sorted T cell fraction (not recorded which). These receptors all come from a male donor with ankylosing spondylitis.

V is TRBV6-2 or TRBV6-3 and J is TRBJ1-5, with D perhaps matching TRBD1 (6 bases). In germline, CDR1 is MNHEY, CDR2 SVGEGT. This CDR3 spans 16 amino acids. The V and J ends lost 7 bases and 3 bases respectively, with 19 bases between them. CDR3 protein: CASTPMGSGVNQPQHF. CDR3 nucleotide sequence: TGTGCCAGCACCCCAATGGGATCAGGGGTCAATCAGCCCCAGCATTTT.

The chain joins TRBV7-9 to TRBJ2-5, with D uncertain. This CDR3 contains 15 residues. Germline V gene data show CDR1 as SEHNR and CDR2 as FQNEAQ (reference sequence). V shed 2 bases and J shed 3 bases, with 13 bases lying between them. The CDR3 DNA reads as TGTGCCAGCAGCTTATCCCTCCCGGCAGAAGAGACCCAGTACTTC. Protein: CASSLSLPAEETQYF.

This clonotype was observed many times. This rearrangement joins TRBV28 to TRBJ2-3, with D possibly matching TRBD2 (6 bases). The CDR3 length is 15 residues. From germline, CDR1 is MDHEN and CDR2 SYDVKM. The ends were cut back, 3 bases at V and 0 bases at J, with 10 bases in the middle. The CDR3 nucleotides read TGTGCCAGCAGTTTCGGGGGATCTAGCACAGATACGCAGTATTTT. Protein product: CASSFGGSSTDTQYF.

Many counts were recorded for this clonotype. The chain uses TRBV15 and TRBJ2-4; D is unclear. The V gene's germline CDR1 is LNHNV and CDR2 YYDKDF (reference sequence). V lost 5 bases and J lost 1, with 9 bases in between. The CDR3 spans 14 residues. For the CDR3, the DNA is TGTGCCACCAGCGTGAGTCGGGCCAAAAACATTCAGTACTTC. Its protein is CATSVSRAKNIQYF. Full variable domain (remainder filled in from reference TRBV15 and TRBJ2-4): DAMVIQNPRYQVTQFGKPVTLSCSQTLNHNVMYWYQQKSSQAPKLLFHYYDKDFNNEADTPDNFQSRRPNTSFCFLDIRSPGLGDTAMYLCATSVSRAKNIQYFGAGTRLSVL.

This clonotype appeared a few times. CDR3 in amino acids: CASSIPVQGEWNTEAFF. The CDR3 region has the DNA TGTGCCAGCAGCATTCCCGTGCAGGGAGAGTGGAACACTGAAGCTTTCTTT. This sequence joins TRBV7-3 and TRBJ1-1; weak D call: TRBD1 (5 bases). Germline-derived CDR1 and CDR2 are SGHTA and FQGTGA. The CDR3 length is 17 residues. Trimming took 5 bases from V and 1 from J, leaving 20 bases between them.

This clonotype was detected only a few times. CDR3: CASSHPVAGRIYNEQFF. CDR3 in DNA: TGCGCCAGCAGCCACCCAGTAGCGGGAAGAATCTACAATGAGCAGTTCTTC. The chain carries TRBV4-3 and TRBJ2-1, with 8 bases that match TRBD2. Trimming removed 3 bases from V and 3 bases from J; junction bases left unmatched: 10. Looked up from germline, CDR1 is LGHNA and CDR2 is YSLEER. The CDR3 consists of 17 residues.

This clonotype was seen repeatedly, ten times or more. The chain is built from TRBV9 and TRBJ2-1, with D possibly being TRBD1 or TRBD2 (5 bases each). The V end was cut by 0 bases, the J end by 6 bases, with 16 bases between. The CDR3 length is 16 residues. Germline assignment: CDR1 SGDLS and CDR2 YYNGEE. The CDR3 reads CASSVGGFPFANEQFF. In nucleotides, the CDR3 is TGTGCCAGCAGCGTAGGGGGGTTCCCGTTCGCCAATGAGCAGTTCTTC.

At least ten counts were recorded for this clonotype. The chain combines TRBV4-1 with TRBJ1-5, with 9 bases identical to TRBD1. Germline trimming cut 4 bases from V and 7 bases from J; bases unmatched to any gene: 5. Germline lookup yields CDR1 MGHRA and CDR2 YSYEKL. The CDR3 is made up of 14 amino acids. CDR3 sequence reads: CASSLGQGEQPQHF. The CDR3, as DNA: TGCGCCAGCAGCCTGGGACAGGGCGAACAGCCCCAGCATTTT.

At least ten counts were recorded for this clonotype. The rearrangement links TRBV7-9 to TRBJ1-4; D is perhaps TRBD1 (5 bases). This CDR3 has 14 amino acids. V lost 5 bases and J lost 5, with 12 bases in between. Germline V gives CDR1 SEHNR, CDR2 FQNEAQ (reference sequence). In nucleotides, the CDR3 is TGTGCCAGCAGCCGTCTAAGGGACAATGAAAAACTGTTTTTT. This translates into CASSRLRDNEKLFF. Drawing the rest from reference TRBV7-9 and TRBJ1-4, the complete variable domain is DTGVSQNPRHKITKRGQNVTFRCDPISEHNRLYWYRQTLGQGPEFLTYFQNEAQLEKSRLLSDRFSAERPKGSFSTLEIQRTEQGDSAMYLCASSRLRDNEKLFFGSGTQLSVL.

This clonotype came up a few times. The J gene is TRBJ2-2, the V gene TRBV20-1; the match to TRBD2 covers 16 bases. Trimming removed 2 bases from V and 6 bases from J; junction bases left unmatched: 12. CDR1 and CDR2 (germline): DFQATT, SNEGSKA (reference sequence). The CDR3 has 19 amino acids. The CDR3 sequence is CSARPTGTSGRARPGELFF. In DNA, the CDR3 is TGCAGTGCTAGACCTACCGGGACTAGCGGGAGGGCCCGTCCCGGGGAGCTGTTTTTT.

This clonotype was detected many times. V gene TRBV6-6 combines with J gene TRBJ2-3; no firm D call. This CDR3 comprises 12 residues. From germline, CDR1 is MNHNY and CDR2 SVGAGI (reference sequence). V lost 6 bases, J lost 0 bases, and 4 bases lay in between. This CDR3 reads CASRSSTDTQYF. The CDR3 nucleotides read TGTGCCAGCAGGAGTAGCACAGATACGCAGTATTTT.

This clonotype was observed many times. The chain uses TRBV7-2 and TRBJ2-5, with D possibly TRBD1 on 5 matching bases. Germline assignment: CDR1 SGHTA and CDR2 FQGNSA. CDR3 size: 14 residues. V was shortened by 5 bases and J by 2 bases, with 12 bases between the two germline ends. CDR3 sequence: CASSPQGGQETQYF. The CDR3 DNA reads as TGTGCCAGCAGCCCGCAGGGCGGTCAAGAGACCCAGTACTTC.

V and J are TRBV11-2 and TRBJ1-2; the D gene is possibly TRBD1 (5 bases). Germline V gene lookup returns CDR1 SGHAT and CDR2 FQNNGV. Between the trimmed V and J ends, which lost 1 base and 3 bases, there was a span of 12 bases. The CDR3 extends over 15 amino acids. The CDR3 DNA follows: TGTGCCAGCAGCTTAGTGAGTCGGGGGTACTATGGCTACACCTTC. The encoded protein is CASSLVSRGYYGYTF. Using reference TRBV11-2 and TRBJ1-2 for the parts outside the CDR3, the full variable domain is EAGVAQSPRYKIIEKRQSVAFWCNPISGHATLYWYQQILGQGPKLLIQFQNNGVVDDSQLPKDRFSAERLKGVDSTLKIQPAKLEDSAVYLCASSLVSRGYYGYTFGSGTRLTVV.

The chain couples TRBV4-1 to TRBJ1-3; tentatively, D is TRBD1 (5 bases). In germline, CDR1 is MGHRA, CDR2 YSYEKL. This CDR3 has 13 residues. The V end lost 3 bases, the J end lost 6 bases, and 9 bases lay between the germline ends. CDR3 residues: CASSQPGLNTIYF. CDR3 coding DNA: TGCGCCAGCAGCCAGCCGGGACTAAACACCATATATTTT.

Many counts were recorded for this clonotype. The chain employs TRBV5-1 and TRBJ2-7; D ambiguous. This CDR3 spans 12 amino acids. Trimming took 0 bases from V and 11 from J, leaving 12 bases between them. In germline, CDR1 is SGHRS, CDR2 YFSETQ. For the CDR3, the DNA is TGCGCCAGCAGCTTGGGATCGGCCGAAAAGTACTTC. As protein: CASSLGSAEKYF. The full variable domain, with the rest looked up from reference TRBV5-1 and TRBJ2-7, is KAGVTQTPRYLIKTRGQQVTLSCSPISGHRSVSWYQQTPGQGLQFLFEYFSETQRNKGNFPGRFSGRQFSNSRSEMNVSTLELGDSALYLCASSLGSAEKYFGPGTRLTVT.

At least ten counts were recorded for this clonotype. The rearrangement joins TRBV27 to TRBJ2-7, with 9 bases matching TRBD1. Germline lookup yields CDR1 MNHEY and CDR2 SMNVEV (reference sequence). The length of the CDR3 is 16 residues. V was pared by 5 bases and J by 2 bases, with 10 bases of the junction left unmatched. The CDR3 DNA reads TGTGCCAGCAGTCTAAGGGGAAACAGGGGGCCCTACGAGCAGTACTTC. Protein product: CASSLRGNRGPYEQYF.

The sample holds many counts of this clonotype. The V gene is TRBV27, the J gene TRBJ1-6; weak D call: TRBD1 (5 bases). Deletions cut 6 bases from V and 5 bases from J, with 11 bases between. Germline assignment: CDR1 MNHEY and CDR2 SMNVEV (reference sequence). The CDR3 spans 14 residues. CDR3 bases: TGTGCCAGCAGGACGGGACTCAATAATTCACCCCTCCACTTT. Protein sequence: CASRTGLNNSPLHF.

V gene TRBV5-6 combines with J gene TRBJ2-7, with 7 bases lining up with TRBD1. J lost 4 bases, V lost 4 bases, and 11 bases had no gene match. CDR1 and CDR2 from the germline V gene are SGHDT and YYEEEE. The CDR3 length is 15 residues. The CDR3 DNA sequence: TGTGCCAGCAGCCCCCACAGGGGTCGGAGATACGAGCAGTACTTC. Translated: CASSPHRGRRYEQYF. Full variable domain (remainder filled in from reference TRBV5-6 and TRBJ2-7): DAGVTQSPTHLIKTRGQQVTLRCSPKSGHDTVSWYQQALGQGPQFIFQYYEEEERQRGNFPDRFSGHQFPNYSSELNVNALLLGDSALYLCASSPHRGRRYEQYFGPGTRLTVT.

This clonotype occurred many times. The genes are TRBV3-1 and TRBJ2-1, with 8 bases matching TRBD2. There are 18 residues in the CDR3. After removal of 0 bases from V and 6 bases from J, the junction contained 13 bases not matched to a gene. Germline CDR1 is LGHDT and CDR2 is YNNKEL (reference sequence). The CDR3 is CASSQEPVPAGDLNEQFF. For the CDR3, the DNA is TGTGCCAGCAGCCAAGAACCCGTCCCAGCGGGGGACCTCAATGAGCAGTTCTTC.

This clonotype was observed at least ten times. The genes are TRBV7-9 and TRBJ2-7; 14 nucleotides agree with TRBD2. The CDR3 runs 17 residues. V trimming: 2 bases; J trimming: 7 bases; junction bases outside the gene matches: 10. Germline CDR1 is SEHNR and CDR2 is FQNEAQ (reference sequence). CDR3 region: CASSLLRGLAGEREQYF. The CDR3 bases are TGTGCCAGCAGCTTATTAAGGGGACTAGCGGGAGAGCGAGAGCAGTACTTC.

This clonotype was seen ten or more times. V and J are TRBV29-1 and TRBJ2-1; 11 bases fit TRBD2. The ends lost 0 bases at V and 9 bases at J; junction bases unmatched: 4. Germline V lookup: CDR1 SQVTM, CDR2 ANQGSEA. The CDR3 totals 14 residues. The CDR3 DNA reads as TGCAGCGTTGAAGATTGGGGACTAGCGGCTGAGCAGTTCTTC. Translation: CSVEDWGLAAEQFF.

This clonotype was counted ten times or more. The chain recombines TRBV29-1 with TRBJ2-3; no firm D call. CDR3 length: 14 amino acids. Germline CDR1 SQVTM, CDR2 ANQGSEA. Trimming pared 6 bases from V and 4 bases from J, leaving 17 bases between. Here the CDR3 reads CSVGPDLRADTQYF. The CDR3 DNA reads as TGCAGCGTCGGACCTGACCTCCGGGCAGATACGCAGTATTTT.

This clonotype was counted at least ten times. The chain links TRBV9 to TRBJ2-2; maybe TRBD2 (5 bases). V was clipped by 1 base and J by 4 bases, with 17 bases between them. Germline CDR1 is SGDLS and CDR2 is YYNGEE. CDR3 size: 17 residues. CDR3 nucleotide sequence: TGTGCCAGCAGCGTACCCGGGGTTCCGGCAGGCACCGGGGAGCTGTTTTTT. Translated, it gives CASSVPGVPAGTGELFF.

This chain connects TRBV14 to TRBJ1-6; D unresolved. The CDR3 consists of 13 residues. Germline V gene data show CDR1 as SGHDN and CDR2 as FVKESK. The V end lost 3 bases, the J end lost 7 bases, and 7 bases lay between the germline ends. This chain's CDR3 is CASSQGKNSPLHF. CDR3 in DNA: TGTGCCAGCAGCCAGGGGAAGAATTCACCCCTCCACTTT.

The sample holds many counts of this clonotype. The chain has TRBV2 and TRBJ2-3; D unclear. CDR1 and CDR2 from the germline V gene are SNHLY and FYNNEI. The CDR3 is 13 amino acids. The V and J ends lost 7 bases and 0 bases respectively, with 8 bases between them. The CDR3 protein is CASKQFSTDTQYF. As DNA, the CDR3 is TGTGCCAGCAAGCAGTTCAGCACAGATACGCAGTATTTT.

This clonotype came up many times. J is TRBJ2-1 and V is TRBV12-3 or TRBV12-4; D is possibly TRBD1 (6 bases). The V end lost 6 bases, the J end lost 6 bases, and 15 bases lay between the germline ends. The CDR3 is 14 residues long. CDR3 coding DNA: TGTGCCAGCAGCCCAGGGGCTACGATCAATGAGCAGTTCTTC. Translating gives CASSPGATINEQFF.

This clonotype has at least ten counts. This chain links TRBV4-2 with TRBJ2-7; unclear D gene. Germline V gives CDR1 LGHNA, CDR2 YNFKEQ. This CDR3 spans 14 amino acids. Trimming removed 2 bases from V and 3 bases from J, with 11 bases in between. CDR3 nucleotide sequence: TGTGCCAGCAGCCAATATCTGGGGAACTACGAGCAGTACTTC. Protein sequence: CASSQYLGNYEQYF.

A few counts support this clonotype. V is TRBV20-1 and J is TRBJ1-2, with 7 bases lining up with TRBD1. Trimming cost V 5 bases and J 7 bases; bases outside gene matches: 1. There are 10 residues in the CDR3. CDR1 and CDR2 from the germline V gene are DFQATT and SNEGSKA (reference sequence). The CDR3 DNA follows: TGCAGTGCTTGGGACAGTGGCTACACCTTC. This translates into CSAWDSGYTF.

The chain is built from TRBV11-2 and TRBJ1-2; D is undetermined. The CDR3 consists of 13 residues. V lost 2 bases to trimming and J lost 4 bases, with 8 bases between them. From germline, CDR1 is SGHAT and CDR2 FQNNGV. The CDR3 bases are TGTGCCAGCAGCTTAATTCAAGTCTATGGCTACACCTTC. It specifies CASSLIQVYGYTF.